This T cell receptor (beta chain) appears in the sequencing data of a study of STAT5B mutations in CD4+ large granular lymphocyte leukemia. Looking at the study overall: Healthy donors showed HLA-associated enrichment of the CDR3 'QG' motif.

V lost 3 bases, J lost 7 bases, and 16 bases lay in between. This CDR3 has 14 residues. Germline lookup yields CDR1 LNHDA and CDR2 SQIVND (reference sequence). TCRdb's copy holds only in-frame clones and misses some; the assay was immunoSEQ multiplex PCR. The sample lists fewer than 30,000 clones, over 70% occurring once. Sequencing was carried out using CD4+ T cells from blood buffy coats. This sequence joins TRBV19 and TRBJ2-7, with a possible D match to TRBD2 (5 bases). The receptor comes from a human donor in good health. CDR3 sequence (DNA): TGTGCCAGTAGTATGACCTGGGGTACGGGGGAGCAGTACTTC. Translating it yields CASSMTWGTGEQYF.